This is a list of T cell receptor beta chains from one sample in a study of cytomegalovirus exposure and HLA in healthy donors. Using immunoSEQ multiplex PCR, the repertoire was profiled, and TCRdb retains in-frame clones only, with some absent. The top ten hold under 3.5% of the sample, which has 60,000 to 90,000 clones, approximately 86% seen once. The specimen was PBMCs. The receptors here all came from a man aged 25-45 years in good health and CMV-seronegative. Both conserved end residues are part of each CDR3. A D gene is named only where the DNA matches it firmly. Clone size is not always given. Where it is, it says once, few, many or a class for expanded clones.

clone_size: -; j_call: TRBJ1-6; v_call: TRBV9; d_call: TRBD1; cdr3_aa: CASSPGGGAVYNSPLHF; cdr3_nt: TGTGCCAGCAGCCCTGGAGGGGGCGCCGTCTATAATTCACCCCTCCACTTT
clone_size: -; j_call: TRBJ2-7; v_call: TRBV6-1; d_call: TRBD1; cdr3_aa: CASSLTDRGYEQYF; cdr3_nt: TGTGCCAGCAGTTTAACTGACAGGGGCTACGAGCAGTACTTC
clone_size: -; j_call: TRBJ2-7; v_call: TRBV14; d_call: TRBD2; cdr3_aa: CASSRLAGGNSYEQYF; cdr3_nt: TGTGCCAGCAGCCGCTTAGCGGGGGGCAACTCCTACGAGCAGTACTTC
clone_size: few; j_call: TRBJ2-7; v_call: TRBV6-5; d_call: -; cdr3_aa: CASSPAGTTYEQYF; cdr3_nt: TGTGCCAGCAGCCCCGCGGGGACCACCTACGAGCAGTACTTC
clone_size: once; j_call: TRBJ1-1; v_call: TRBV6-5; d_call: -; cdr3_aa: CASRSMRTEAFF; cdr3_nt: TGTGCCAGCAGATCCATGCGGACTGAAGCTTTCTTT
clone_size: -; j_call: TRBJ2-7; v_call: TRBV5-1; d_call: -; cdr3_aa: CASSLNREYEQYF; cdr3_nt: TGCGCCAGCAGCCTCAACAGGGAGTACGAACAGTACTTC
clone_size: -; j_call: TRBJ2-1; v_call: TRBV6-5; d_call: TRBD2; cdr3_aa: CASSLGLAGGSEQFF; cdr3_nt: TGTGCCAGCAGTTTGGGACTAGCGGGAGGAAGTGAGCAGTTCTTC
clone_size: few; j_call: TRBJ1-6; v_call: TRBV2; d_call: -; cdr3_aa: CASRGGLTSSLLHF; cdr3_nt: TGTGCCAGCAGGGGGGGATTGACAAGCTCCCTCCTCCACTTT
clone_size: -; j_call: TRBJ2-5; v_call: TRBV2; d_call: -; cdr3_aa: CASSDEETQYF; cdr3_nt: TGTGCCAGCAGTGACGAAGAGACCCAGTACTTC
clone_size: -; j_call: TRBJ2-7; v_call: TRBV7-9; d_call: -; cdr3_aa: CASRTDPYEQYF; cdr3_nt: TGTGCCAGCAGAACTGATCCCTACGAGCAGTACTTC
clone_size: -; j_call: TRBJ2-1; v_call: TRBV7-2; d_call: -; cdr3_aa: CASSPRRSLHEQFF; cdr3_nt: TGTGCCAGCAGCCCGCGCCGTTCTCTACATGAGCAGTTCTTC
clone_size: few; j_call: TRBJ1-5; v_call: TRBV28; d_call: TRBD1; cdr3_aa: CASSDRGRWRNQPQHF; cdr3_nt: TGTGCCAGCAGTGACAGGGGGCGCTGGCGCAATCAGCCCCAGCATTTT
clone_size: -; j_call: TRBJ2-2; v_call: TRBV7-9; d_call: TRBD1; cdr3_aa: CASSDLGQGDTGELFF; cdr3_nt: TGTGCCAGCAGCGATTTGGGACAGGGGGACACCGGGGAGCTGTTTTTT
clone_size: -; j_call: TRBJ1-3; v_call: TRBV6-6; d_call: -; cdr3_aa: CASSRLTDSGNTIYF; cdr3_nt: TGTGCCAGCAGTCGCCTGACAGACTCTGGAAACACCATATATTTT
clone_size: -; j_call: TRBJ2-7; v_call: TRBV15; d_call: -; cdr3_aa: CATSTGLPYEQYF; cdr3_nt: TGTGCCACCAGCACGGGACTCCCCTACGAGCAGTACTTC
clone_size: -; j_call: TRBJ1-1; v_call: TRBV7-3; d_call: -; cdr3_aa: CASSQGRNTEAFF; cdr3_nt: TGTGCCAGCAGCCAGGGAAGGAACACTGAAGCTTTCTTT
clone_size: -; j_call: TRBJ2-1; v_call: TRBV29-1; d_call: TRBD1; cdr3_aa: CSGGTGEHNEQFF; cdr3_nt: TGCAGCGGTGGGACAGGGGAACACAATGAGCAGTTCTTC
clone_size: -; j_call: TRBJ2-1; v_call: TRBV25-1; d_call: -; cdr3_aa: CASRTGGSWVYNEQFF; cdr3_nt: TGTGCCAGCAGGACGGGGGGCAGTTGGGTTTACAATGAGCAGTTCTTC
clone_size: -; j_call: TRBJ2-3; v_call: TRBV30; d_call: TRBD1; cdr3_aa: CAWSAPGQGLADTQYF; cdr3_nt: TGTGCCTGGAGTGCCCCGGGACAGGGGTTGGCAGATACGCAGTATTTT
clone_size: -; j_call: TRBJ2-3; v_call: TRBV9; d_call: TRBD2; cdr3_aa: CASSARGGGAPDTQYF; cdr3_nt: TGTGCCAGCAGCGCCCGTGGCGGGGGGGCGCCAGATACGCAGTATTTT
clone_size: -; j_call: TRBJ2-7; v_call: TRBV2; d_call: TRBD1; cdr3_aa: CATGTGTTYEQYF; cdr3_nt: TGTGCCACCGGGACAGGCACCACCTACGAGCAGTACTTC
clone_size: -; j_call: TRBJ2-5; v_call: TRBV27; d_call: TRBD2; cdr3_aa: CASSGNSGRGETQYF; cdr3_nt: TGTGCCAGCAGTGGAAATAGCGGGAGGGGAGAGACCCAGTACTTC
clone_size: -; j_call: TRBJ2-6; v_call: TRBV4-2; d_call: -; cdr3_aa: CASSYEGGSGANVLTF; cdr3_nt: TGTGCCAGCAGCTATGAGGGGGGGTCTGGGGCCAACGTCCTGACTTTC
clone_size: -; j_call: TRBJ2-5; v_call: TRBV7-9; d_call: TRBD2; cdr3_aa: CASSHRTSGRRETQYF; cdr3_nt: TGTGCCAGCAGCCATAGGACTAGCGGGAGGCGAGAGACCCAGTACTTC
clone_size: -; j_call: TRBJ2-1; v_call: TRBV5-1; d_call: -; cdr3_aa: CASSLAGLDYNEQFF; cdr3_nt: TGCGCCAGCAGCTTGGCAGGGTTGGACTACAATGAGCAGTTCTTC
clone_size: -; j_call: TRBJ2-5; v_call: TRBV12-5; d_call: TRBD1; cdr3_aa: CASGLFGQGNAETQYF; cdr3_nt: TGTGCTAGTGGTTTGTTCGGACAGGGAAACGCAGAGACCCAGTACTTC
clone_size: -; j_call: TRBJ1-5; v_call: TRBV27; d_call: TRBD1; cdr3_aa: CASRDGQGDQPQHF; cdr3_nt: TGTGCCAGCAGGGACGGACAGGGGGATCAGCCCCAGCATTTT
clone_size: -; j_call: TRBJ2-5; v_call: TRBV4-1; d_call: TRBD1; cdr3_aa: CASSQGQGRVETQYF; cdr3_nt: TGCGCCAGCAGCCAGGGACAGGGTAGGGTAGAGACCCAGTACTTC
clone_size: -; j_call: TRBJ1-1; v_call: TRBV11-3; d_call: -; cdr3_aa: CASSPIVGTGTEAFF; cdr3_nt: TGTGCCAGCAGCCCCATAGTGGGGACTGGCACTGAAGCTTTCTTT
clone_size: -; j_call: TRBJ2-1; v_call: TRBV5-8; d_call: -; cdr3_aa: CASSFQRTWGFF; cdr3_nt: TGTGCCAGCAGCTTCCAGCGGACCTGGGGGTTCTTC
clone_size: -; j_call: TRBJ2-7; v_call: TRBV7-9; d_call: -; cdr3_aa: CASSLFRRGQSYEQYF; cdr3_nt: TGTGCCAGCAGCTTATTTCGCCGTGGACAGAGCTACGAGCAGTACTTC
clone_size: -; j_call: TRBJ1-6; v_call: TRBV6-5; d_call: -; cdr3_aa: CASSLQGARNSPLHF; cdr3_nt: TGTGCCAGCAGCCTACAGGGTGCGAGGAATTCACCCCTCCACTTT
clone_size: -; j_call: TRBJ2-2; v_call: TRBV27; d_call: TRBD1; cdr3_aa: CASSYQGRGLNTGELFF; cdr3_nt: TGTGCCAGCAGTTATCAGGGCAGGGGGCTTAACACCGGGGAGCTGTTTTTT
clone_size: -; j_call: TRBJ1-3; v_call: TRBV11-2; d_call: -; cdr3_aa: CASSLYGQGSGNTIYF; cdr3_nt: TGTGCCAGCAGCTTATATGGTCAGGGTTCTGGAAACACCATATATTTT
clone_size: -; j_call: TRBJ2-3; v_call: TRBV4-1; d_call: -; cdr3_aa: CASSHLRASDTQYF; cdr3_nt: TGCGCCAGCAGCCACCTCAGGGCGTCAGATACGCAGTATTTT
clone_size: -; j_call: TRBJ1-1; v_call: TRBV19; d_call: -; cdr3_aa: CASRQGGTEAFF; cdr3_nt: TGTGCCAGTAGACAGGGTGGCACTGAAGCTTTCTTT
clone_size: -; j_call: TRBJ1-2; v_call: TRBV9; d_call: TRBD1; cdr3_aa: CASSVGQGGYTF; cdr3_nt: TGTGCCAGCAGCGTCGGACAGGGTGGCTACACCTTC
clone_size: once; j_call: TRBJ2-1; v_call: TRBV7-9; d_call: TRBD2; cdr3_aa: CASSLEMSVQREYEQFF; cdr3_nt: TGTGCCAGCAGCTTAGAAATGTCCGTCCAGCGGGAGTATGAGCAGTTCTTC
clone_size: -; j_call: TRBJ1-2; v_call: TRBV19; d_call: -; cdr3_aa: CASSEQVNYGYTF; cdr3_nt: TGTGCCAGTAGTGAACAGGTGAACTATGGCTACACCTTC
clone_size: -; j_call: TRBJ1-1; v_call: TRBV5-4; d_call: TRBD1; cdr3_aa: CASSYRDRGLSFF; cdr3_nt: TGTGCCAGCAGCTACCGGGACAGGGGGCTTTCTTTCTTT
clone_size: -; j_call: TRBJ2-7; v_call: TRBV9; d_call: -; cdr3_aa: CASSAETSIAEQYF; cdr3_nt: TGTGCCAGCAGCGCGGAGACTAGTATTGCAGAGCAGTACTTC
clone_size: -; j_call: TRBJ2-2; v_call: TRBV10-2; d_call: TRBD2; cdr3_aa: CASSGRTGGAGELFF; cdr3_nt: TGCGCCAGCAGCGGTCGAACGGGAGGGGCCGGGGAGCTGTTTTTT
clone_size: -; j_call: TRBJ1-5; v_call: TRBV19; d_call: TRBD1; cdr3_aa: CAPSKDRGVYSNQPQHF; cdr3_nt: TGTGCCCCCAGTAAGGACAGGGGAGTCTATAGCAATCAGCCCCAGCATTTT
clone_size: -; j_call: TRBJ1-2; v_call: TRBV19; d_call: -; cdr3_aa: CASSIVGGVEYGYTF; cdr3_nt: TGTGCCAGTAGTATAGTCGGAGGGGTGGAGTATGGCTACACCTTC
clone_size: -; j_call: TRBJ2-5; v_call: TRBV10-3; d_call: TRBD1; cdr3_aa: CAIKDRVETQYF; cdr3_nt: TGTGCCATCAAAGACAGGGTAGAGACCCAGTACTTC
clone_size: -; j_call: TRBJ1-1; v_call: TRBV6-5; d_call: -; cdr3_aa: CASSYSPGMNTEAFF; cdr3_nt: TGTGCCAGCAGTTACTCTCCAGGGATGAACACTGAAGCTTTCTTT
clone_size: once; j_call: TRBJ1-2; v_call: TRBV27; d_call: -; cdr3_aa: CASSLSGRKPNYGYTF; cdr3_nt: TGTGCCAGCAGTTTATCGGGGCGAAAGCCTAACTATGGCTACACCTTC
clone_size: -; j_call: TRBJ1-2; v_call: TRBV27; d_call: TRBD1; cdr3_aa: CASSRDRGASVWGYTF; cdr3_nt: TGTGCCAGCAGTCGGGACAGGGGCGCGTCCGTTTGGGGCTACACCTTC
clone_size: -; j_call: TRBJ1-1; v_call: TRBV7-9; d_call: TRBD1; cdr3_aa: CASRPWGQGPSEAFF; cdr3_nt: TGTGCCAGCAGGCCCTGGGGACAGGGGCCCTCTGAAGCTTTCTTT
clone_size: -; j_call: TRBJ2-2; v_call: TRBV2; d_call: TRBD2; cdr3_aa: CASRPRGGQGTGELFF; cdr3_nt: TGTGCCAGCAGACCCCGGGGGGGGCAAGGTACCGGGGAGCTGTTTTTT
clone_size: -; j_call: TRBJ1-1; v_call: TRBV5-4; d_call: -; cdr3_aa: CASSLTGGTEAFF; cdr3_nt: TGTGCCAGCAGCCTCACCGGGGGCACTGAAGCTTTCTTT
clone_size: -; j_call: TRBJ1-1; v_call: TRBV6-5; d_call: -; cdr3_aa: CASSYGATFEAFF; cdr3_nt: TGTGCCAGCAGTTACGGAGCCACCTTTGAAGCTTTCTTT
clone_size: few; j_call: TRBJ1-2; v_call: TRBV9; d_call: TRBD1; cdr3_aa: CASSVDPGGYGYTF; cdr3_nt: TGTGCCAGCAGCGTAGACCCAGGGGGATATGGCTACACCTTC
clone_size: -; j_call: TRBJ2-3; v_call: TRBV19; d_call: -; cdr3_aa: CASSSGGTDTQYF; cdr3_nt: TGTGCCAGTAGTAGCGGGGGCACAGATACGCAGTATTTT
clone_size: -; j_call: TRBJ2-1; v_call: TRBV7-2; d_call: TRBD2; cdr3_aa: CASSPGTSDNEQFF; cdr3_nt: TGTGCCAGCAGCCCGGGGACTAGCGATAATGAGCAGTTCTTC
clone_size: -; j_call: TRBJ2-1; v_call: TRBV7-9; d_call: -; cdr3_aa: CASSLPVRLSPHNEQFF; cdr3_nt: TGTGCCAGCAGTTTGCCCGTTCGACTATCTCCCCACAATGAGCAGTTCTTC
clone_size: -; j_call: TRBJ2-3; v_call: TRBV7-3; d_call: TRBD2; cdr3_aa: CASSSGLAGLTDTQYF; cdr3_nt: TGTGCCAGCAGCTCGGGACTAGCGGGACTCACAGATACGCAGTATTTT